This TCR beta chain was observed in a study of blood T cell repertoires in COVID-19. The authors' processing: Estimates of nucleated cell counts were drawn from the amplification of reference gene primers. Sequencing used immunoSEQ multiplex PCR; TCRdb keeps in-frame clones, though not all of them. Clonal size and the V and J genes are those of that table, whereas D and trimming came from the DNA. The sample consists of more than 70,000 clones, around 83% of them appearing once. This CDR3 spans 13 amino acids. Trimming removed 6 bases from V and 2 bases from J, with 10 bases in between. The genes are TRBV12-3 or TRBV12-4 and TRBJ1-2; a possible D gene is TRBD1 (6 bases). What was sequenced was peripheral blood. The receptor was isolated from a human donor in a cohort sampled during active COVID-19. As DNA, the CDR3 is TGTGCCAGCAGGGATACAGGGAACTATGGCTACACCTTC. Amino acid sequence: CASRDTGNYGYTF.